The next 25 T cell receptor beta chains were all read from a single sample in a study of beta chain features in type 1 diabetes. The study reverse transcribed the entire isolated RNA, so it sequenced expressed TCRB transcripts. The method was immunoSEQ multiplex PCR; TCRdb's version includes in-frame clones alone and lacks a portion of them. The data contain roughly 610,000 clones, roughly a sixth of them singletons. The sequencing input was naive CD4+ T cells from blood. These receptors were collected from a man aged 18 to 35 in good health.

CDR3 in amino acids: CASSLRGSRGYTF. The CDR3 nucleotides are TGTGCCAGCAGTTTGAGGGGAAGCCGTGGCTACACCTTC. The J gene is TRBJ1-2, the V gene TRBV27; perhaps TRBD1 as D (5 bases). V dropped 3 bases and J dropped 7 bases, with 12 bases sitting between them. Germline-derived CDR1 and CDR2 are MNHEY and SMNVEV (reference sequence). This CDR3 is built from 13 residues.

The V and J genes are TRBV19 and TRBJ2-1, with TRBD2 as a possible D gene (6 bases). Germline V gene sequence: CDR1 LNHDA, CDR2 SQIVND (reference sequence). The V end lost 2 bases, the J end lost 6 bases, and 11 bases lay between the germline ends. This CDR3 region has 14 residues. The CDR3 DNA reads as TGTGCCAGTAGTATAAGGGGACTCCTCAATGAGCAGTTCTTC. The encoded protein is CASSIRGLLNEQFF.

The chain recombines TRBV5-1 with TRBJ1-2; maybe TRBD1 (6 bases). The CDR3 length is 14 residues. Germline V gene lookup returns CDR1 SGHRS and CDR2 YFSETQ. The ends were cut back, 3 bases at V and 2 bases at J, with 11 bases in the middle. The CDR3 is CASSSSGHNYGYTF. In nucleotides, the CDR3 is TGCGCCAGCAGCTCATCGGGACACAACTATGGCTACACCTTC. The full variable domain, in which reference TRBV5-1 and TRBJ1-2 provide the parts outside the CDR3, is KAGVTQTPRYLIKTRGQQVTLSCSPISGHRSVSWYQQTPGQGLQFLFEYFSETQRNKGNFPGRFSGRQFSNSRSEMNVSTLELGDSALYLCASSSSGHNYGYTFGSGTRLTVV.

This chain uses TRBV2 with TRBJ2-3; 13 bases line up with TRBD2. The germline V gene encodes CDR1 SNHLY and CDR2 FYNNEI. V gave up 6 bases and J gave up 1 base; unmatched junction bases: 4. The CDR3 extends over 16 amino acids. CDR3 in DNA: TGTGCCAGCAGCGACGGACTAGCGGGGGGCACAGATACGCAGTATTTT. Translated, it gives CASSDGLAGGTDTQYF.

The chain recombines TRBV11-3 with TRBJ2-4; 9 bases match TRBD1. CDR3 length: 13 residues. V shed 4 bases and J 7 bases; nucleotides not matched to a gene: 2. In germline, CDR1 is SGHNT, CDR2 YENEEA. The CDR3: CASSWTGANIQYF. As DNA, the CDR3 is TGTGCCAGCAGCTGGACAGGGGCGAACATTCAGTACTTC.

The rearrangement joins TRBV28 to TRBJ1-2, with D tentatively TRBD1 (5 bases). Germline values: CDR1 MDHEN, CDR2 SYDVKM. The germline V and J ends were trimmed by 3 bases and 4 bases, with 9 bases remaining between them. CDR3 length equals 13 residues. Here the CDR3 reads CASSLGQIYGYTF. As DNA, the CDR3 is TGTGCCAGCAGTTTGGGGCAGATCTATGGCTACACCTTC.

J is TRBJ1-4 and V is TRBV7-2; D remains unclear. V was cut by 4 bases and J by 3 bases, with 12 bases left in between. Germline V gives CDR1 SGHTA, CDR2 FQGNSA. The CDR3 is 15 amino acids. The CDR3 DNA is TGTGCCAGCAGCTATAACGCCTTCTCTAATGAAAAACTGTTTTTT. Amino acid sequence: CASSYNAFSNEKLFF. Based on the CDR3 plus reference TRBV7-2 and TRBJ1-4, the full variable domain is GAGVSQSPSNKVTEKGKDVELRCDPISGHTALYWYRQSLGQGLEFLIYFQGNSAPDKSGLPSDRFSAERTGGSVSTLTIQRTQQEDSAVYLCASSYNAFSNEKLFFGSGTQLSVL.

DNA for the CDR3: TGTGCCAGCAGCCAAGAGCTACGCCATTTT. Translated: CASSQELRHF. The chain uses TRBV14 and TRBJ1-5; D gene uncertain. Germline V gene lookup returns CDR1 SGHDN and CDR2 FVKESK. The germline V and J ends were trimmed by 0 bases and 16 bases, with 7 bases remaining between them. The CDR3 sequence is 10 residues long.

The chain has TRBV9 and TRBJ2-2; D uncertain. Germline V lookup: CDR1 SGDLS, CDR2 YYNGEE. The V gene lost 0 bases and the J gene lost 6 bases, with 12 bases spanning the gap. This CDR3 contains 15 residues. The CDR3 DNA reads TGTGCCAGCAGCGTAGATGCGTTTCTGGCCGGGGAGCTGTTTTTT. Its protein product is CASSVDAFLAGELFF.

J is TRBJ1-2 and V is TRBV4-2, with D tentatively TRBD1 (5 bases). Germline V gene lookup returns CDR1 LGHNA and CDR2 YNFKEQ. Trimming cost V 6 bases and J 2 bases, with 10 bases left between them. The CDR3 totals 13 residues. CDR3 in DNA: TGTGCCAGCAGTCGGGGCGAAAACTATGGCTACACCTTC. Translating gives CASSRGENYGYTF.

A few counts support this clone. The chain employs TRBV7-9 and TRBJ1-4; possible D gene TRBD1, 6 bases. The CDR3 runs 15 residues. Germline values: CDR1 SEHNR, CDR2 FQNEAQ (reference sequence). V lost 5 bases and J 8 bases, leaving 18 bases between the germline ends. The CDR3 DNA follows: TGTGCCAGCAGCCCGCTCCGGGACCAGGGGGAAAAACTGTTTTTT. Translation gives CASSPLRDQGEKLFF.

The rearrangement joins TRBV7-3 to TRBJ2-1; maybe TRBD1 (6 bases). V was pared by 5 bases and J by 5 bases, with 19 bases between. CDR1 is SGHTA and CDR2 is FQGTGA in the germline V gene. The CDR3 spans 16 residues. CDR3 residues: CASSAMGTIPDNEQFF. The CDR3 nucleotides read TGTGCCAGCAGCGCCATGGGGACAATACCCGACAATGAGCAGTTCTTC.

The genes are TRBV7-3 and TRBJ2-2; TRBD1 is a possible D gene (5 bases). The V gene lost 4 bases and the J gene lost 2 bases, with 17 bases spanning the gap. The CDR3 has 17 amino acids. Germline V lookup: CDR1 SGHTA, CDR2 FQGTGA. The CDR3 reads CASSSTEFSRNTGELFF. The CDR3 bases are TGTGCCAGCAGCTCGACAGAATTTTCCCGAAACACCGGGGAGCTGTTTTTT.

There are many counts of this clone. The CDR3 loop reads CASSPLAHGANVLTF. CDR3 nucleotide sequence: TGTGCCAGCTCACCACTAGCGCACGGGGCCAACGTCCTGACTTTC. The V call is TRBV18, the J call TRBJ2-6; weak D call: TRBD2 (5 bases). Germline assignment: CDR1 KGHSH and CDR2 LQKENI. The length of the CDR3 is 15 residues. Trimming removed 1 base from V and 4 bases from J, with 8 bases in between. Together with reference TRBV18 and TRBJ2-6, the CDR3 gives the full variable domain: NAGVMQNPRHLVRRRGQEARLRCSPMKGHSHVYWYRQLPEEGLKFMVYLQKENIIDESGMPKERFSAEFPKEGPSILRIQQVVRGDSAAYFCASSPLAHGANVLTFGAGSRLTVL.

This clone was seen only a few times. The chain has TRBV28 and TRBJ1-2; possibly TRBD1 for D (5 bases). The CDR3 runs 12 residues. Germline V gene data show CDR1 as MDHEN and CDR2 as SYDVKM. Between the trimmed V and J ends, which lost 7 bases and 8 bases, there was a span of 14 bases. CDR3 sequence (DNA): TGTGCCAGCAATCAAGGGGTGCGGGGCTACACCTTC. It is translated as CASNQGVRGYTF.

The sample holds a few counts of this clone. V usage is TRBV30 and J usage is TRBJ1-4; D ambiguous. The V end was cut by 4 bases, the J end by 8 bases, with 11 bases between. The CDR3 totals 12 residues. Germline-derived CDR1 and CDR2 are GTSNPN and SVGIG (reference sequence). CDR3 DNA: TGTGCCTGGAATAGGCTTGTCGAAAAACTGTTTTTT. Protein: CAWNRLVEKLFF.

Regarding this clone: At one of its ends the junction is not consistent with the germline gene, which may arise from a read error. The V and J genes are TRBV4-3 and TRBJ2-7; TRBD2 aligns across 9 bases. The CDR3 totals 13 residues. The germline V gene has CDR1 LGHNA and CDR2 YSLEER. The CDR3 DNA is TGCGCCAGCAGCCAAGACGGCGGGACTAGCATGGACTTC. This translates into CASSQDGGTSMDF.

V is TRBV6-5 and J is TRBJ2-7; 11 bases match TRBD2. The CDR3 has 14 residues. From germline, CDR1 is MNHEY and CDR2 SVGAGI. V was clipped by 7 bases and J by 6 bases; unmatched bases: 8. CDR3: CASNQLAGVSEQYF. The CDR3 region has the DNA TGTGCCAGCAACCAACTAGCGGGAGTTTCCGAGCAGTACTTC.

Only a few counts were recorded for this clone. The chain is built from TRBV28 and TRBJ2-3; D is ambiguous. The CDR3 length is 14 residues. Germline CDR1 and CDR2: MDHEN and SYDVKM. The V end was cut by 7 bases, the J end by 2 bases, with 13 bases between. This CDR3 is CASILGGDTDTQYF. CDR3 coding DNA: TGTGCCAGCATCCTGGGCGGAGACACAGATACGCAGTATTTT.

This chain connects TRBV28 to TRBJ2-7, with 14 bases identical to TRBD2. The ends lost 6 bases at V and 2 bases at J; junction bases unmatched: 9. CDR3 length: 17 residues. Per germline, CDR1 MDHEN and CDR2 SYDVKM. CDR3: CASSPLTSGRVTYEQYF. CDR3 nucleotides: TGTGCCAGCAGCCCCCTGACTAGCGGGAGGGTAACCTACGAGCAGTACTTC.

The rearrangement links TRBV18 to TRBJ2-7; D possibly corresponds to TRBD1 (5 bases). The CDR3 covers 14 residues. Germline V lookup: CDR1 KGHSH, CDR2 LQKENI. V dropped 2 bases and J dropped 3 bases, with 11 bases sitting between them. The CDR3, as DNA: TGTGCCAGCTCACCAAGTAGACAGAGCTACGAGCAGTACTTC. Protein sequence: CASSPSRQSYEQYF.

DNA for the CDR3: TGTGCCAGCAGCTTGGTTCAGGGGGCGCAAAGTGAAAAACTGTTTTTT. Translated: CASSLVQGAQSEKLFF. The V call is TRBV5-4, the J call TRBJ1-4; 8 bases map to TRBD1. CDR1 SGHNT and CDR2 YYREEE come from the germline V gene (reference sequence). V lost 0 bases to trimming and J lost 7 bases; unmatched junction nucleotides: 8. The CDR3 sequence is 16 residues long.

V is TRBV12-5 and J is TRBJ1-6, with D unclear. Per the germline V gene, CDR1 is LGHNT and CDR2 is FRNRAP. The CDR3 consists of 14 residues. Deletions cut 4 bases from V and 7 bases from J, with 11 bases between. DNA of the CDR3: TGTGCTAGTGGTTCCAGTATGGGCAATTCACCCCTCCACTTT. The encoded protein is CASGSSMGNSPLHF.

This clone was picked up a small number of times. The chain is built from TRBV7-2 and TRBJ2-6; TRBD1 aligns across 9 bases. The germline V gene encodes CDR1 SGHTA and CDR2 FQGNSA. This CDR3 is built from 19 residues. V lost 0 bases, J lost 1 base, and 7 bases stayed unmatched. The CDR3 loop reads CASSLAWGQGASGANVLTF. CDR3 nucleotide sequence: TGTGCCAGCAGCTTAGCTTGGGGACAGGGTGCGTCTGGGGCCAACGTCCTGACTTTC.

At least ten counts were recorded for this clone. V gene TRBV14 combines with J gene TRBJ1-2; 7 bases agree with TRBD1. Germline assignment: CDR1 SGHDN and CDR2 FVKESK. The CDR3 is 14 amino acids. Unmatched junction bases numbered 5, after V lost 0 bases and J lost 7 bases. CDR3 protein: CASSQDRQGSGYTF. The CDR3 coding sequence is TGTGCCAGCAGCCAAGATCGACAGGGTAGTGGCTACACCTTC. The full variable domain, in which reference TRBV14 and TRBJ1-2 provide the parts outside the CDR3, is EAGVTQFPSHSVIEKGQTVTLRCDPISGHDNLYWYRRVMGKEIKFLLHFVKESKQDESGMPNNRFLAERTGGTYSTLKVQPAELEDSGVYFCASSQDRQGSGYTFGSGTRLTVV.